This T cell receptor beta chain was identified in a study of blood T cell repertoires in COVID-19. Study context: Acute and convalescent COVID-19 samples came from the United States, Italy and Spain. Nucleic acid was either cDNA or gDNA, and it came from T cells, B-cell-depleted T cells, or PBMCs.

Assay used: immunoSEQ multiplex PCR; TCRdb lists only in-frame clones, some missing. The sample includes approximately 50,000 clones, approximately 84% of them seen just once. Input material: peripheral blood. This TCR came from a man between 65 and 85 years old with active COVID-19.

Here the CDR3 reads CASGKSGIVGYNEQFF. CDR3 nucleotide sequence: TGCGCCAGCGGAAAAAGCGGGATAGTAGGATACAATGAGCAGTTCTTC. The rearrangement joins TRBV4-1 to TRBJ2-1; 7 bases match TRBD2. The CDR3 spans 16 residues. CDR1 MGHRA and CDR2 YSYEKL come from the germline V gene. J was trimmed by 4 bases and V by 8 bases; bases with no gene match: 14.